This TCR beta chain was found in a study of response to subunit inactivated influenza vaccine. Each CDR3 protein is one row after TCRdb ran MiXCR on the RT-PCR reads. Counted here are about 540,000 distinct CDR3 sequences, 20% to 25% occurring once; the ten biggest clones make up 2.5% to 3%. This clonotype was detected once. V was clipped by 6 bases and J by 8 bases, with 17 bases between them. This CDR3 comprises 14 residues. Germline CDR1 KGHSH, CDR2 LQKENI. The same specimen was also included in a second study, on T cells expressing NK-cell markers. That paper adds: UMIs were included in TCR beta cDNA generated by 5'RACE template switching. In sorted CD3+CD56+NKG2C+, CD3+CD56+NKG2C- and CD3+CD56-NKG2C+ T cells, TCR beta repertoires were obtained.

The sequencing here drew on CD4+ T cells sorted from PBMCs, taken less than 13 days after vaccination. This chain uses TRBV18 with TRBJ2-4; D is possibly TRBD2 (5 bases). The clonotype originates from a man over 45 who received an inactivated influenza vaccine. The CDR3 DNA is TGTGCCAGCTCCCCCACTCCCGGGGTGGACATTCAGTACTTC. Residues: CASSPTPGVDIQYF.